This T cell receptor (beta chain) is drawn from a study of CD8 T cells in Susac syndrome. TCR beta sequences were obtained from blood CD8+ and CD4+ T cells. The multiple sclerosis control group consisted of treatment-naive patients whose relapsing-remitting disease, which was either stable or active, fulfilled revised McDonald criteria. Remarks on this clonotype: The antigen remains unidentified.

A quantity of about 0.45 to 1 ug RNA underwent reverse transcription using random hexamers. Via MiXCR, TCRdb re-called the immunoSEQ multiplex PCR reads, giving one row per CDR3 protein. This table holds about 210,000 distinct CDR3 sequences, 95% found once. Notes on the study in general: Regarding the TCR sequencing and HLA analysis, the study admitted that a relatively small number of individuals were involved.

Sequenced sample: CD4+ T cells from PBMCs. The TCR originated in a human donor with multiple sclerosis.

CDR3 DNA sequence: TGCAGCGTCAGACGTTCCGGCACAGATACGCAGTATTTT. Translated, it gives CSVRRSGTDTQYF. This chain connects TRBV29-1 to TRBJ2-3, with no clear D. Looked up from germline, CDR1 is SQVTM and CDR2 is ANQGSEA. This CDR3 has 13 amino acids. Trimming removed 6 bases from V and 1 base from J, with 11 bases in between.